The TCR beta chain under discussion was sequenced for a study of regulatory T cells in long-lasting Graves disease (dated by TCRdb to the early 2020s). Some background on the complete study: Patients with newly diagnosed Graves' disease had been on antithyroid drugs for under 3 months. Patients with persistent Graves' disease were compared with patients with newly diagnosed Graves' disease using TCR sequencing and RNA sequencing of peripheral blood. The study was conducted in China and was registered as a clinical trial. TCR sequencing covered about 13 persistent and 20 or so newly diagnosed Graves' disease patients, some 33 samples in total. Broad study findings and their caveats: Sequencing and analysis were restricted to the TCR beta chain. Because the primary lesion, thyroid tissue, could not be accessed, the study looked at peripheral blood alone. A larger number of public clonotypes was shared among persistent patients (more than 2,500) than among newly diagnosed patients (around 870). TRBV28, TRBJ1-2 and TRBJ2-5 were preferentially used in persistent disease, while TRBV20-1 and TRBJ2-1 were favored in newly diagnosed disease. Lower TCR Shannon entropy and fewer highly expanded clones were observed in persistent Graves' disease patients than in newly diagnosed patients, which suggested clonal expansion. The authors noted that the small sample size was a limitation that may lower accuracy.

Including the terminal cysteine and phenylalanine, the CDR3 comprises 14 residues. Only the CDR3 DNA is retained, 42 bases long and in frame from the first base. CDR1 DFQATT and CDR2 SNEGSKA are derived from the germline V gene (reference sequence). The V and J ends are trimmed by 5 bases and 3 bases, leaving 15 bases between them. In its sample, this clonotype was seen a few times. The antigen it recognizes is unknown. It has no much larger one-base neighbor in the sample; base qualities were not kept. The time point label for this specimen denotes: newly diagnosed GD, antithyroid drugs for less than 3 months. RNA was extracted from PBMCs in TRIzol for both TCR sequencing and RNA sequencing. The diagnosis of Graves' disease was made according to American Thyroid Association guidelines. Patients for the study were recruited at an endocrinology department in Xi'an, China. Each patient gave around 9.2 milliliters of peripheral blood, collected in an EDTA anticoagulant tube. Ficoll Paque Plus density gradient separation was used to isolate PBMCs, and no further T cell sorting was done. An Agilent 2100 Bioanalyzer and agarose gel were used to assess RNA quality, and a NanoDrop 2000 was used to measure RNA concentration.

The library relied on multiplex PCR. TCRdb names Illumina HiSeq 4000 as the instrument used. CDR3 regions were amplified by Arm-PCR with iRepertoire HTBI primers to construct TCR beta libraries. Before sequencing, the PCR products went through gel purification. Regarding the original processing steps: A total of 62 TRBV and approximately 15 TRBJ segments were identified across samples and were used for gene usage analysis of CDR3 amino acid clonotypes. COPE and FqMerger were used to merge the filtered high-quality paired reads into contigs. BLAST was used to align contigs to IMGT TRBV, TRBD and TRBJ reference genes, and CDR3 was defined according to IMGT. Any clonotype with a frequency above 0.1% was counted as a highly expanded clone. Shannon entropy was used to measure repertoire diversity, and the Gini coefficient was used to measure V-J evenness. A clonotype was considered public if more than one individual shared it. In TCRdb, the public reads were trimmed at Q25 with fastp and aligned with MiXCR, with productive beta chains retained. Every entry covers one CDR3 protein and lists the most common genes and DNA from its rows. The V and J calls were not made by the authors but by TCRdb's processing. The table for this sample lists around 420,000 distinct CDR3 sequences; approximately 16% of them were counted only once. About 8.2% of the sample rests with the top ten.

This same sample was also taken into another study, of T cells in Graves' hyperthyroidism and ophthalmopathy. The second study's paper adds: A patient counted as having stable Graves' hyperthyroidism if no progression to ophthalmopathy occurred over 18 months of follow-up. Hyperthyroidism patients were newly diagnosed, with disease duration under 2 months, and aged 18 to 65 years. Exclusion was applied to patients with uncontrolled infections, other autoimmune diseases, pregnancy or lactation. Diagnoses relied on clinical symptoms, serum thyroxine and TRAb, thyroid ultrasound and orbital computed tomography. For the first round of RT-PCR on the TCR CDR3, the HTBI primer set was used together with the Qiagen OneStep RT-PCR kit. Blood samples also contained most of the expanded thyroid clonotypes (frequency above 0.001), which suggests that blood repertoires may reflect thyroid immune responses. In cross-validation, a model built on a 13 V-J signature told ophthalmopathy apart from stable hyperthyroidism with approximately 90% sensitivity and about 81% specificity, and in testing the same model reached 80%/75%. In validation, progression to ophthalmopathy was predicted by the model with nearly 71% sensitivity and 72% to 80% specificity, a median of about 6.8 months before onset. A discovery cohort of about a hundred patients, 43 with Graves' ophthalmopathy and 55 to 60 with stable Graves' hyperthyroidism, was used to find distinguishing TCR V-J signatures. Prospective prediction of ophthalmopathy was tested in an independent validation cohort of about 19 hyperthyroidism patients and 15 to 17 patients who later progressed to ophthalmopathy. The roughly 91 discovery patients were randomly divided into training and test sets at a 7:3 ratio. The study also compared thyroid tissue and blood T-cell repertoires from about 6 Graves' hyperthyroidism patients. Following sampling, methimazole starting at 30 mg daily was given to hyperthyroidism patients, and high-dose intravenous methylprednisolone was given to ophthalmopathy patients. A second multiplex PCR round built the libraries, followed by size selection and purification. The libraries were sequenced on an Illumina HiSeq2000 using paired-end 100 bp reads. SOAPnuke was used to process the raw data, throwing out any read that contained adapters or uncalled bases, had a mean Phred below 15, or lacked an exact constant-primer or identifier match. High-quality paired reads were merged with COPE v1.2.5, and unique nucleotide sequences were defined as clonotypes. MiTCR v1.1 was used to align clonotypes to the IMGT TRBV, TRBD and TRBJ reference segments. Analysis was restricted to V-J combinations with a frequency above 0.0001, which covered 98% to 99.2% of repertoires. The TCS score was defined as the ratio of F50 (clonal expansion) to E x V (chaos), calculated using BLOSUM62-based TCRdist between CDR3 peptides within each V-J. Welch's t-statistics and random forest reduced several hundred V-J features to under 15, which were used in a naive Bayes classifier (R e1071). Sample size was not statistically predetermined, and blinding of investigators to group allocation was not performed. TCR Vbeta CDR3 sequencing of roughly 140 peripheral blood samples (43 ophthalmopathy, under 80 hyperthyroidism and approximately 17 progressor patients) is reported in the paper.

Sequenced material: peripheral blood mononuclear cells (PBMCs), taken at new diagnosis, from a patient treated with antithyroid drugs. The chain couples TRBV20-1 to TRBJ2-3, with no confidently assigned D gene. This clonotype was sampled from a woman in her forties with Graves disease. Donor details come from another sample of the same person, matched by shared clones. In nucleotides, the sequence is TGCAGTGCTTACACCCCTGGTCAGACAGATACGCAGTATTTT. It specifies CSAYTPGQTDTQYF.